This T cell receptor (beta chain) was captured in a study of T cell repertoires in cytomegalovirus infection. This clonotype was counted between two and nine times. Its antigen is as yet unknown. TCRdb passed the reads through MiXCR, listing each CDR3 protein once. There are about 310,000 distinct CDR3 sequences in the sample; about 25% occur only once, and about 14% lies in the top ten. V lost 3 bases to trimming and J lost 5 bases; unmatched junction nucleotides: 2. CDR1 and CDR2 (germline): KGHDR, SFDVKD. The CDR3 has 15 amino acids. This sample comprised cultured PBMCs, obtained from culture after CMV antigen stimulation. The rearrangement uses TRBV24-1 and TRBJ2-1, with 11 bases matching TRBD2. The origin of this receptor is a human donor in good health (CMV status not recorded). Some clones in this sample may be carry-over from other donors' samples. CDR3 residues: CATSDLAGGNNEQFF. The DNA for the CDR3 is TGTGCCACCAGTGATCTAGCGGGAGGAAACAATGAGCAGTTCTTC.